Sequencing of this TCR beta chain was carried out in a study of chemoradiotherapy in HPV16-positive cancers. Background on the study: Candidate HPV-specific clones and shared TCR motifs came from two HPV16-positive patients. Overall study results and limits: Better recurrence-free survival went with HPV-responsive T-cell expansion in HPV16-positive patients. Candidate HPV-specific clones and E7-related TCR motifs grew in tumor during treatment.

As regards this clone: What it binds is unknown.

V lost 6 bases to trimming and J lost 1 base, with 15 bases between them. This CDR3 comprises 15 residues. Germline CDR1 is MNHEY and CDR2 is SMNVEV (reference sequence). Sequencing was performed with immunoSEQ multiplex PCR; in TCRdb, only in-frame clones are kept and a portion is missing. The sample carries approximately 5,900 clones, more than 60% recorded once. Repeated repertoire sampling spanned the course of chemoradiotherapy. The input for sequencing was tumor tissue, taken from a patient who underwent chemoradiotherapy. The clonotype originates from a human donor with HPV-associated anogenital cancer. This sequence joins TRBV27 and TRBJ1-1; D gene uncertain. The CDR3 reads CASSLGEWGNTEAFF. The CDR3 region has the DNA TGTGCCAGCAGCCTCGGGGAATGGGGGAACACTGAAGCTTTCTTT.